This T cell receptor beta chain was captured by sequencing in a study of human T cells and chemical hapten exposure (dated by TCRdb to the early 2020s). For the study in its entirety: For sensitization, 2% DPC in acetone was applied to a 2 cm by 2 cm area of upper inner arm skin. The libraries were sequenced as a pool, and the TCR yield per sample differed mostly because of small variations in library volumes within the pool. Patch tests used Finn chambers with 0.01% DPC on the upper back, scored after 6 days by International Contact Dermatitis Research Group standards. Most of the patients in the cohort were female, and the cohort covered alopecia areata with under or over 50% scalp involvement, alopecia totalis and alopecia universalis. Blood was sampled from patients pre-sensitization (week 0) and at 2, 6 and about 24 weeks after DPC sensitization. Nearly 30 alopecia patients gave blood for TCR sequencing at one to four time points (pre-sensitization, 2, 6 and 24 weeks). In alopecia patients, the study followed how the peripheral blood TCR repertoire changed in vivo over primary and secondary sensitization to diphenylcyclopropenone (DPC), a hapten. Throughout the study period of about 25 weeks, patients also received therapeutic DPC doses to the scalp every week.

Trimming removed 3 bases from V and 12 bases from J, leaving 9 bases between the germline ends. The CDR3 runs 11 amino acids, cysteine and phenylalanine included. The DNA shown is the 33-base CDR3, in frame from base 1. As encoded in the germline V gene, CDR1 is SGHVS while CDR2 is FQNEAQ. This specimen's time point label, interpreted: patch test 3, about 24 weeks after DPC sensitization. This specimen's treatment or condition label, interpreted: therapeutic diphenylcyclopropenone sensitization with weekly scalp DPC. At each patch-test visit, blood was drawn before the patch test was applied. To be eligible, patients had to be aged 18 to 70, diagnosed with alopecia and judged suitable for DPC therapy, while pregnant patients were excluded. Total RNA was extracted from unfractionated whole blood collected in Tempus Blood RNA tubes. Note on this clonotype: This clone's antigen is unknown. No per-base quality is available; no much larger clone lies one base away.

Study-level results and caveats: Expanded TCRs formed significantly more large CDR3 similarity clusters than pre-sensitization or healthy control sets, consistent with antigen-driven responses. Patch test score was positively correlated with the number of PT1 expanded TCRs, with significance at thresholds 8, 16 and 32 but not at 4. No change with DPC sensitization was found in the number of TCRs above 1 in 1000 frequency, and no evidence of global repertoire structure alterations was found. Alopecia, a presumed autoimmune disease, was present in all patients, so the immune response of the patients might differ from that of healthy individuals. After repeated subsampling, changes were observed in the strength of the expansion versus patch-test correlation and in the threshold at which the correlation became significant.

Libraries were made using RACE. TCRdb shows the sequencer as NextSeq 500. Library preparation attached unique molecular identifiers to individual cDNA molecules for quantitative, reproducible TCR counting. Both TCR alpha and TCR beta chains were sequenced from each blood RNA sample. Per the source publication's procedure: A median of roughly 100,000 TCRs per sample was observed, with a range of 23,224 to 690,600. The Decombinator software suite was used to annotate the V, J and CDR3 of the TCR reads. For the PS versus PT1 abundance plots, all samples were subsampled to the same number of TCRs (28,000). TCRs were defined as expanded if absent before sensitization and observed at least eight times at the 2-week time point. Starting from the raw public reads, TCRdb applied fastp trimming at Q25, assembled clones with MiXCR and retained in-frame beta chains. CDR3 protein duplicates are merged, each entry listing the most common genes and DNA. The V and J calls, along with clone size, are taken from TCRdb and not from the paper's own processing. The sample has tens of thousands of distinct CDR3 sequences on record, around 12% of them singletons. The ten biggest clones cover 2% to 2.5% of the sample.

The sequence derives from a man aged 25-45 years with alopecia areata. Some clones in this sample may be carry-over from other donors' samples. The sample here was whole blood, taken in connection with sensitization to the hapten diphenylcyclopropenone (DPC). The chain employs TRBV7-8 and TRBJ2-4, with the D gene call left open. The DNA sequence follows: TGTGCCAGCAGCTTTAAAGGAACTCAGTACTTC. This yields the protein CASSFKGTQYF.